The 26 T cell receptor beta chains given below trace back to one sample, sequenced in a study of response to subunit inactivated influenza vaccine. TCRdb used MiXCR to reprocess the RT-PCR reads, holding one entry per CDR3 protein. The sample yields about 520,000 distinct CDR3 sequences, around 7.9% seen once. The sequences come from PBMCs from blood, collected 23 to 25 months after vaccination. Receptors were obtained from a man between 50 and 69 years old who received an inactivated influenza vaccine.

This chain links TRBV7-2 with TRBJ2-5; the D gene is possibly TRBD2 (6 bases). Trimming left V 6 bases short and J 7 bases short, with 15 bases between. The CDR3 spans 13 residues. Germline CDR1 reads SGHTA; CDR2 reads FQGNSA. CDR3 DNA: TGTGCCAGCAGTTCGGGGGTAACTGGGACCCAGTACTTC. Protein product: CASSSGVTGTQYF.

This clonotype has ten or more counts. CDR3 DNA sequence: TGCGCCAGCAGCCAGGTGGGACCAAACACCGGGGAGCTGTTTTTT. Residues: CASSQVGPNTGELFF. The chain joins TRBV5-1 to TRBJ2-2, with D possibly being TRBD1 or TRBD2 (5 bases each). CDR1 and CDR2 (germline): SGHRS, YFSETQ. V lost 4 bases and J lost 2, with 12 bases in between. The CDR3 contains 15 residues. The full variable domain, in which reference TRBV5-1 and TRBJ2-2 provide the parts outside the CDR3, is KAGVTQTPRYLIKTRGQQVTLSCSPISGHRSVSWYQQTPGQGLQFLFEYFSETQRNKGNFPGRFSGRQFSNSRSEMNVSTLELGDSALYLCASSQVGPNTGELFFGEGSRLTVL.

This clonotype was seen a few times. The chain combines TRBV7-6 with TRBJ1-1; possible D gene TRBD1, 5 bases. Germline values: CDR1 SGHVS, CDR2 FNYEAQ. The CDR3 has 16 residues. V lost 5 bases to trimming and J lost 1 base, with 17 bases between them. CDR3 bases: TGTGCCAGCAGCGCTTCGGCGGGGGAGAGGAACACTGAAGCTTTCTTT. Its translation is CASSASAGERNTEAFF.

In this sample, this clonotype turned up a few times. The CDR3 region has the DNA TGTGCCAGCAGTTACTGGGGAGTCCTGCCCGGGGAGCTGTTTTTT. Its translation is CASSYWGVLPGELFF. The V and J genes are TRBV6-5 and TRBJ2-2; D might be TRBD2 (5 bases). Between the trimmed V and J ends, which lost 1 base and 6 bases, there was a span of 12 bases. Looked up from germline, CDR1 is MNHEY and CDR2 is SVGAGI. CDR3 length: 15 residues.

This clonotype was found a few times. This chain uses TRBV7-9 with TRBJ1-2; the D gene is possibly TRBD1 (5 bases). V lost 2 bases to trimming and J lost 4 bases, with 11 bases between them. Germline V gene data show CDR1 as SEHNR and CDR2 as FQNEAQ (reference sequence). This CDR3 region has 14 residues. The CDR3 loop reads CASSLRGEAYGYTF. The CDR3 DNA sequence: TGTGCCAGCAGCTTAAGAGGGGAGGCCTATGGCTACACCTTC. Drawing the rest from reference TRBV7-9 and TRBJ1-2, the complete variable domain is DTGVSQNPRHKITKRGQNVTFRCDPISEHNRLYWYRQTLGQGPEFLTYFQNEAQLEKSRLLSDRFSAERPKGSFSTLEIQRTEQGDSAMYLCASSLRGEAYGYTFGSGTRLTVV.

The DNA of the CDR3 is TGCAGTGCTAGAGGGAAGGGATTGAAATACGAGCAGTACTTC. Its protein is CSARGKGLKYEQYF. This chain joins TRBV20-1 and TRBJ2-7, with no clear D. The CDR3 contains 14 residues. The V end lost 1 base, the J end lost 4 bases, and 14 bases lay between the germline ends. Germline CDR1 is DFQATT and CDR2 is SNEGSKA (reference sequence).

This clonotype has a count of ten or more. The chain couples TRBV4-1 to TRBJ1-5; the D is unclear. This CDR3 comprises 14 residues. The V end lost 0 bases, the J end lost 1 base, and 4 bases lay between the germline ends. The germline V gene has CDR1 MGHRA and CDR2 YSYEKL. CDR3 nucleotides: TGCGCCAGCAGCCAAGATCGAAGCAATCAGCCCCAGCATTTT. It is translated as CASSQDRSNQPQHF.

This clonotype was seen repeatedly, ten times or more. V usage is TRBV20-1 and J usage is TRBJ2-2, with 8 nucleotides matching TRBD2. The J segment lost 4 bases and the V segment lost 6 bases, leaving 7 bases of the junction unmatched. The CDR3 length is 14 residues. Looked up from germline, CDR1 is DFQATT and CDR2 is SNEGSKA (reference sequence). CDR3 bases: TGCAGTGCAGGCCCCGGGGGGGCCACCGGGGAGCTGTTTTTT. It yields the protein CSAGPGGATGELFF.

CDR3 region: CASSPLLWTGGLETQYF. The CDR3 DNA follows: TGTGCCAGCAGCCCCCTACTTTGGACAGGGGGCTTGGAGACCCAGTACTTC. J is TRBJ2-5 and V is TRBV14; 11 nucleotides align to TRBD1. This CDR3 spans 17 amino acids. The trim removed 4 bases at V and 5 bases at J, leaving 12 bases unmatched. CDR1 is SGHDN and CDR2 is FVKESK in the germline V gene.

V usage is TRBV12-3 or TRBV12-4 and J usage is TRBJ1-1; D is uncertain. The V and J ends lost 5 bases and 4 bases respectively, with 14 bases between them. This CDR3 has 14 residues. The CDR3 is CASSLGLTGTEAFF. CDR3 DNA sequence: TGTGCCAGCAGTCTGGGTCTAACGGGCACTGAAGCTTTCTTT.

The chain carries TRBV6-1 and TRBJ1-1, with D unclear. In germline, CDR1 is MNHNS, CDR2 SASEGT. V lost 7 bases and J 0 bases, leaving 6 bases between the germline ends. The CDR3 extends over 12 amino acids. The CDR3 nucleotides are TGTGCCAGCATCTATATGAACACTGAAGCTTTCTTT. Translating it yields CASIYMNTEAFF.

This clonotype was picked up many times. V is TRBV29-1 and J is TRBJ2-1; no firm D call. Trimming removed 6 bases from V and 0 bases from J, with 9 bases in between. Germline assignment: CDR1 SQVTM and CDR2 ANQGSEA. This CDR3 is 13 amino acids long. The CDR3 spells CSVQDRSYNEQFF. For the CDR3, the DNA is TGCAGCGTCCAGGATCGCTCCTACAATGAGCAGTTCTTC.

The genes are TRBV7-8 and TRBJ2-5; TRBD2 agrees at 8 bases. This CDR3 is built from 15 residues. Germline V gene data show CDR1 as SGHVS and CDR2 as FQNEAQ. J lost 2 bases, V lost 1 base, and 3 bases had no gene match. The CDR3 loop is CASSLGAGAQETQYF. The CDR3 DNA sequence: TGTGCCAGCAGCTTAGGAGCGGGGGCTCAAGAGACCCAGTACTTC. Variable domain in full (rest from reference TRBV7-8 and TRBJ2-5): GAGVSQSPRYKVAKRGQDVALRCDPISGHVSLFWYQQALGQGPEFLTYFQNEAQLDKSGLPSDRFFAERPEGSVSTLKIQRTQQEDSAVYLCASSLGAGAQETQYFGPGTRLLVL.

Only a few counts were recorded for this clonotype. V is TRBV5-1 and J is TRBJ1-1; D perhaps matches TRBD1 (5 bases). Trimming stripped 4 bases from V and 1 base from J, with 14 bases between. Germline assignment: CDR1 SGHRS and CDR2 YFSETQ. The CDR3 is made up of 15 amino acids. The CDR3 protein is CASSLARGRNTEAFF. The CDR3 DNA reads TGCGCCAGCAGCCTTGCTAGGGGTAGGAACACTGAAGCTTTCTTT.

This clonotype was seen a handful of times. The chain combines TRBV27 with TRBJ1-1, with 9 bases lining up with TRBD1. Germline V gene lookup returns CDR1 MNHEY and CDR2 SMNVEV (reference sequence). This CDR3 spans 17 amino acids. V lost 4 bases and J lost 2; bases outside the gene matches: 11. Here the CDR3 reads CASSSILPGQGNTEAFF. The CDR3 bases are TGTGCCAGCAGTTCAATTCTACCGGGACAGGGAAACACTGAAGCTTTCTTT.

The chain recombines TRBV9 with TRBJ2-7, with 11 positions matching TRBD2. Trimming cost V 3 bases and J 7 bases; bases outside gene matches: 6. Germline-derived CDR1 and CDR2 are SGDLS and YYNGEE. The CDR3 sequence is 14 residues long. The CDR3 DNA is TGTGCCAGCAGCGATAGCGGGGGGGCCGGGGAGCAGTACTTC. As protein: CASSDSGGAGEQYF.

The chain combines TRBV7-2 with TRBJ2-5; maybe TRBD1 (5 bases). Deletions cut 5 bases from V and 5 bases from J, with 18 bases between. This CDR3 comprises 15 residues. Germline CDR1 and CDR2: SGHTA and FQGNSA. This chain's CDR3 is CASSPDIFGAETQYF. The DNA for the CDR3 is TGTGCCAGCAGCCCGGACATATTTGGAGCTGAGACCCAGTACTTC. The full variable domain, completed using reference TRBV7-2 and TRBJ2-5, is GAGVSQSPSNKVTEKGKDVELRCDPISGHTALYWYRQSLGQGLEFLIYFQGNSAPDKSGLPSDRFSAERTGGSVSTLTIQRTQQEDSAVYLCASSPDIFGAETQYFGPGTRLLVL.

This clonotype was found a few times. DNA for the CDR3: TGTGCCAGCAGCTTAGGAGGCCCACAGGGGGCCCCCGGAAACACCATATATTTT. It specifies CASSLGGPQGAPGNTIYF. The chain carries TRBV11-2 and TRBJ1-3; TRBD1 matches 9 bases. The germline V gene encodes CDR1 SGHAT and CDR2 FQNNGV. The CDR3 loop spans 18 amino acids. V lost 1 base, J lost 4 bases, and 11 bases stayed unmatched.

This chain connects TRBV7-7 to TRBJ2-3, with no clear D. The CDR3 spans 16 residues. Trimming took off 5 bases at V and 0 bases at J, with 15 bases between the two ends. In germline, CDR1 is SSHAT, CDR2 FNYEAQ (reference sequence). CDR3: CASSPNWKTSTDTQYF. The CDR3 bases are TGTGCCAGCAGCCCCAACTGGAAGACTAGCACAGATACGCAGTATTTT.

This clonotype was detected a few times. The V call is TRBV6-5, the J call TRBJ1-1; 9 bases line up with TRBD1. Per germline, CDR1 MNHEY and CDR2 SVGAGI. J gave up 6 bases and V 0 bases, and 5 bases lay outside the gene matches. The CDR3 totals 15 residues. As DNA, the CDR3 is TGTGCCAGCAGTTACTCGTACAGGGGGCAAGCTGAAGCTTTCTTT. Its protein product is CASSYSYRGQAEAFF.

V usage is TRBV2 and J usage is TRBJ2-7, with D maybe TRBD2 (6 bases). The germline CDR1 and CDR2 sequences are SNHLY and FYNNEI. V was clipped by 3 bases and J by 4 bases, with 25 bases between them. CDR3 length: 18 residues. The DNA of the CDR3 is TGTGCCAGCAGTGAGGGTCTAGGGCGGGATCAAGATTTTTACGAGCAGTACTTC. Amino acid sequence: CASSEGLGRDQDFYEQYF.

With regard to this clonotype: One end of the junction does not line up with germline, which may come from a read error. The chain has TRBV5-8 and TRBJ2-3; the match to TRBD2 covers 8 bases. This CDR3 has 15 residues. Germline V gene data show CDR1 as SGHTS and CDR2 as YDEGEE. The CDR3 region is CASSLAAGATDMQYF. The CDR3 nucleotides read TGTGCCAGCAGCTTGGCAGCGGGGGCCACAGATATGCAGTATTTT.

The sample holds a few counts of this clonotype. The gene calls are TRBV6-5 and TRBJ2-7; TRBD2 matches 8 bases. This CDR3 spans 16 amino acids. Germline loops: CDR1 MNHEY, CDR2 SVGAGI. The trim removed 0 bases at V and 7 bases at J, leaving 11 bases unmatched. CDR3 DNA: TGTGCCAGCAGTTACTCCGCAGCGGGGGATCCCTGGGAGCAGTACTTC. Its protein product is CASSYSAAGDPWEQYF.

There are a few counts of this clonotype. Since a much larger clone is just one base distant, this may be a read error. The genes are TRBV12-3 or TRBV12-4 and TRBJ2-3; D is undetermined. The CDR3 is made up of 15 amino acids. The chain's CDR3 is CASRLGPPSTDTQYF. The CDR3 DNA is TGTGCCAGCCGTTTAGGTCCTCCGAGCACAGATACGCAGTATTTT.

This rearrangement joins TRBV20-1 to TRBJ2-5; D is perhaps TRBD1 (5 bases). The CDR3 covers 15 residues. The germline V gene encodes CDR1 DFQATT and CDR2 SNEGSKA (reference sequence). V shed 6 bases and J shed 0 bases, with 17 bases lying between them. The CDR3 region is CSANNLRDNQETQYF. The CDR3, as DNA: TGCAGTGCGAACAACCTCAGGGATAACCAAGAGACCCAGTACTTC.

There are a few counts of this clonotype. CDR3 sequence (DNA): TGTGCCAGCAGCTTATTGGGGACTAGCGGGAGGGAGCGCTACGAGCAGTACTTC. It yields the protein CASSLLGTSGRERYEQYF. V gene TRBV11-2 combines with J gene TRBJ2-7, with TRBD2 identical over 16 bases. CDR1 is SGHAT and CDR2 is FQNNGV in the germline V gene. With 2 bases clipped from V and 3 bases from J, the junction kept 7 bases outside the gene matches. This CDR3 has 18 residues.